This TCR beta chain was observed in a study of cytomegalovirus exposure and HLA in healthy donors. Whole-study results and caveats: Trimming of TCR beta V- and J-genes showed a link, identified in a later analysis, to a missense DCLRE1C variant. TRBV6-2, TRBV6-3 and some other V segments were excluded as indistinguishable. Among TCR beta chains, those listed as cytomegalovirus-associated numbered over 150.

As concerns this clone: Its antigen is not known.

The donors, nominally healthy at sampling, likely had unrecorded immune exposures. This CDR3 has 14 residues. The germline gives CDR1 MNHNS, CDR2 SASEGT. Trimming cost V 3 bases and J 8 bases; bases outside gene matches: 1. PCR involved 60 Vbeta and 13 Jbeta primers. Assay used: immunoSEQ multiplex PCR; TCRdb lists only in-frame clones, some missing. The sample shows about 170,000 clones, more than 75% of them seen only once. The TCR sequence derives from a man aged 30 to 39 in good health and CMV-seropositive. The chain employs TRBV6-1 and TRBJ1-4; 12 bases fit TRBD1. Source material: PBMCs. CDR3: CASSDGTGGEKLFF. CDR3 in DNA: TGTGCCAGCAGTGACGGGACAGGGGGCGAAAAACTGTTTTTT.